This T cell receptor (beta chain) was recovered during a study of T cell repertoires in ileal Crohn's disease. The wider study: M6 samples are neoterminal ileum biopsies from postoperative colonoscopy.

With respect to this clone: Its antigen is undetermined.

Time point described: neoterminal ileum biopsy at postoperative endoscopy, about 6 months after surgery. Clones were read by immunoSEQ multiplex PCR, and TCRdb kept only the in-frame ones, dropping some. The sample carries tens of thousands of clones, approximately 91% recorded once. The CDR3 loop spans 13 amino acids. The ends were cut back, 4 bases at V and 4 bases at J, with 11 bases in the middle. Germline loops: CDR1 SGHDT, CDR2 YYEEEE. Overall study results and limits: All patients with clonality above 26.8% had endoscopic recurrence. Mucosal expansions were suggested to be mainly CD8 T cells.

The V gene is TRBV5-6, the J gene TRBJ1-1, with D possibly being TRBD1 (6 bases). This TCR derives from an adult with Crohn's disease. Sequencing input: ileal tissue. The CDR3 sequence is CASSAGTFTEAFF. The CDR3 nucleotides read TGTGCCAGCAGCGCTGGGACATTCACTGAAGCTTTCTTT.